This TCR beta chain was recorded in a study of cytomegalovirus exposure and HLA in healthy donors (dated by TCRdb to about 2017). Context from the whole study: An earlier analysis of several hundred of the donors reported 250 to 300 Gb of sequence data and roughly 110 million unique TCR beta sequences from some 180 million T cells. The T cell repertoires of some 700 subjects were profiled by immunosequencing and related to cytomegalovirus serostatus. Every repertoire in the discovery cohort had been generated on one and the same sequencing platform. A later analysis re-examined previously published TCR beta repertoires from more than 650 donors and added high-resolution HLA genotyping to investigate patterns of TCR occurrence. Among the roughly 380 genotyped donors, about 83% belonged to the genetic ancestry cluster associated with self-reported Caucasian donors. A separate validation cohort of approximately 130 different subjects was used in addition to the roughly 720-subject first cohort. An early release covering roughly 600 HLA-typed donors comprised around 300 gigabases of sequencing data and tens of millions of unique TCR sequences. Donor age, sex, ethnicity and CMV serostatus were collected together with the repertoire data. Across about 380 genotyped donors of the cohort, an average of about 240,000 unique TCR beta nucleotide sequences per donor were sequenced, and around 19% of those sequences were non-productive. A later genetic analysis used genome-wide SNP genotypes for about 55% of the 666 donors, treating that subset as a discovery cohort. The number of typed donors differed by locus: about 620-630 for A, B, C, DRB1 and DQB1; approximately 520 for DQA1; over 600 for DPA1; and around 470 for DPB1. About five DR-DQ haplotypes were treated as single units for association and clustering because of strong linkage in the cohort. Rather than using new phenotypic data, the later analysis identified candidate immune exposures from TCR beta sequences and from how often those sequences occurred across donors. The aim of the study was to test whether cataloging public T cell receptors could identify signatures of past pathogen exposure. Class I and class II HLA loci were covered by the typing at four-digit resolution. To decide whether each TCR beta V gene segment behaved as functional or pseudogenic, an earlier analysis of some 600 of the donors relied on high-throughput TCR beta sequencing. High-throughput TCR immunosequencing, statistical association of individual TCRs with disease status, and machine learning were combined to predict cytomegalovirus infection status.

The library was prepared using the immunoSEQ multiplex PCR assay. For the multiplex PCR, a mixture combining 60 forward primers for TCR Vbeta segments and 13 reverse primers for TCR Jbeta segments was used. Amplification of the CDR3 region of rearranged TCR beta genes was performed with a multiplex PCR assay on genomic DNA. The amplified TCR beta libraries were sequenced on the Illumina HiSeq System as 87-base-pair reads. For the original study's pipeline: A later analysis tallied roughly 80 million unique TCR beta chains across the 610 or so repertoires, and about 12 million of those chains were shared by two or more donors. Raw reads were error-corrected and collapsed into unique sequences by a nearest-neighbor algorithm in which closely related sequences were merged to remove PCR and sequencing errors. V, D and J gene segments were assigned by aligning CDR3 sequences to IMGT reference sequences. For a sequence to be retained, at least a six-nucleotide match to both a V gene segment and a J gene segment was required. A rearrangement counted as productive if the CDR3 had no stop codons and remained in frame with V and J, and every other rearrangement counted as non-productive. CDR3 was defined by IMGT convention, running from the second conserved V-encoded cysteine to the conserved J-encoded phenylalanine. In an earlier analysis of approximately 590 of the donors, sequences lacking an unambiguous match to a single V gene segment were excluded. An earlier analysis of over 450 of the donors classified V segments as functional when productive rearrangements were above 56.7% and as segregating when the standard deviation between donors was above 5%. A statistical classification framework was developed to diagnose cytomegalovirus status using the catalog of TCR beta chain sequences. A later analysis assigned V and J genes by comparing TCR nucleotide sequences with IMGT/GENE-DB human TR gene sequences. The TCRdist pipeline was used in a later analysis to assign CDR3 sequences and most-parsimonious VDJ recombination scenarios. In a later analysis, each TCR beta chain was defined by its CDR3 amino acid sequence together with its V-gene family, and reads lacking a unique V-gene family were excluded. In a later analysis, 450 to 600 highly shared, low-generation-probability nucleotide sequences were removed to address suspected cross-contamination and a sequencing artifact. For each public chain, a later analysis derived a clonal expansion index from normalized ranks of inferred template counts within each repertoire. In a later analysis, generation probabilities were computed with a VDJ recombination model fitted to out-of-frame rearrangements, and the resulting probabilities were checked against IGoR. Hypergeometric tests were used in a later analysis to score TCR-TCR, TCR-HLA and TCR-CMV co-occurrence, with a repertoire-size bias correction applied to the TCR pairs. False discovery rates were estimated in a later analysis by permuting HLA or CMV assignments 20 times. In a later analysis, co-occurring TCRs were grouped using DBSCAN, and TCRdist sequence similarity was added for clustering within HLA-allele-positive subsets. For co-occurrence clustering, repertoires with fewer than 30,000 or more than 120,000 public chains were excluded, along with roughly 5 repertoires with anomalous nucleotide sharing. TCRdb took over this immuneACCESS table, retaining in-frame rearrangements with V and J assigned. Such tables are incomplete; in checked studies, under half of the missing clones stem from an unresolved V gene, and the remainder is unexplained. The V and J calls and clone size are taken from that table; D and trimming were inferred from the DNA. The sample's own table lists 130,000 to 150,000 clones. More than 0.8% of the sample is in the top ten clones.

In total, 666 healthy bone marrow donors made up the cohort. At the time of sampling, every cohort member was nominally healthy, though immune exposures that went unrecorded were likely present. The donor was CMV seronegative and was included in the group of over 300 seronegative cohort members. A peripheral blood sample was collected from each donor, and TCR beta sequencing was performed on peripheral blood mononuclear cells. The Qiagen DNeasy Blood Extraction Kit was used to extract genomic DNA from the blood cell samples. CDR1 KGHSH and CDR2 LQKENI were looked up in the germline V gene. The CDR3 starts with the cysteine, ends with the phenylalanine, and has 16 residues. The CDR3 DNA has 48 bases and is translated from base 1. V is clipped by 4 bases and J by 2 bases, and the sequence between their germline boundaries is 17 bases long. Beyond this particular receptor, the publication reports: Because some donors lacked HLA typing at each locus, the association tests relied only on the typed subset. A few of the identified cytomegalovirus-associated TCR beta chains were confirmed in vitro to be specific for cytomegalovirus antigens. Most TCR sequences were seen in very few donors, while some public TCRs were found in many individuals. Correlated functional status among segregating V segments might be attributable to linkage disequilibrium, but an unknown experimental factor could not be ruled out. Because counts were too low, seventeen rarely observed V segments, including chromosome 9 orphons, were left out of the earlier analysis of over 550 of the donors. The only immune exposure information available for the cohort was CMV serostatus. In a later analysis, several top co-occurrence clusters were reported to appear linked to parvovirus B19, influenza, CMV and Epstein-Barr virus. A cluster of highly shared sequence variants was judged likely to represent a technical artifact of the sequencing pipeline. It was suggested by the authors that the approach could potentially be generalized to other disease states and immunological phenotypes. This cohort had only TCR beta chains sequenced, and the lack of alpha or paired-chain data limited which features could be detected. In a later analysis, TCR association rates were found to vary across HLA loci, with the most associated TCRs seen for DRB1 alleles and the fewest for HLA-C alleles. In a later analysis, HLA-associated TCR beta chains showed more clonal expansion and lower generation probabilities than non-associated chains that were equally common. According to a later genetic analysis, donors in an Asian-associated ancestry cluster had fewer N-insertions in productive TCRs than the approximately 690-donor mean. A further reported finding was that TCR beta sequences accurately predicted the HLA-A and HLA-B alleles for most subjects in the first cohort. The study listed approximately 150 TCR beta chains as associated with cytomegalovirus. V-gene and J-gene trimming of TCR beta chains was associated with a missense DCLRE1C variant in a later genetic analysis, and the association was replicated in an independent cohort. The presence/absence analyses assumed that sequencing depth was roughly uniform across donors, and that assumption may not be true. Specific HLA alleles were associated with 16,951 TCR beta sequences at a false discovery rate of 0.05 in a later analysis. The 87-base-pair reads could not distinguish some IMGT-functional V segments, including TRBV6-2 and TRBV6-3, so those segments were excluded. Most CMV-associated TCR beta chains appeared to be HLA-restricted in a later analysis, and the HLA associations seemed to be driven largely by CMV exposure. Cytomegalovirus status was reported to be diagnosed by the classifier with high specificity and sensitivity in both the original and validation cohorts. Assigning TCR associations to individual alleles was difficult when HLA alleles, especially DR and DQ, strongly co-occurred. In an earlier analysis of some 540 of the donors, most TCR beta V segments appeared in productive rearrangements about 90% or about 30% of the time, broadly matching IMGT annotations.

To note about this clone: Its antigen is not yet known.

The sample consisted of PBMCs. The sequence is built from TRBV18 and TRBJ2-5; the D segment cannot be called with confidence. This TCR came from a male donor in good health and CMV-seronegative. The DNA sequence reads TGTGCCAGCTCACTTGAATCGCCGGGTCCTCAAGAGACCCAGTACTTC. Its protein reads: CASSLESPGPQETQYF.